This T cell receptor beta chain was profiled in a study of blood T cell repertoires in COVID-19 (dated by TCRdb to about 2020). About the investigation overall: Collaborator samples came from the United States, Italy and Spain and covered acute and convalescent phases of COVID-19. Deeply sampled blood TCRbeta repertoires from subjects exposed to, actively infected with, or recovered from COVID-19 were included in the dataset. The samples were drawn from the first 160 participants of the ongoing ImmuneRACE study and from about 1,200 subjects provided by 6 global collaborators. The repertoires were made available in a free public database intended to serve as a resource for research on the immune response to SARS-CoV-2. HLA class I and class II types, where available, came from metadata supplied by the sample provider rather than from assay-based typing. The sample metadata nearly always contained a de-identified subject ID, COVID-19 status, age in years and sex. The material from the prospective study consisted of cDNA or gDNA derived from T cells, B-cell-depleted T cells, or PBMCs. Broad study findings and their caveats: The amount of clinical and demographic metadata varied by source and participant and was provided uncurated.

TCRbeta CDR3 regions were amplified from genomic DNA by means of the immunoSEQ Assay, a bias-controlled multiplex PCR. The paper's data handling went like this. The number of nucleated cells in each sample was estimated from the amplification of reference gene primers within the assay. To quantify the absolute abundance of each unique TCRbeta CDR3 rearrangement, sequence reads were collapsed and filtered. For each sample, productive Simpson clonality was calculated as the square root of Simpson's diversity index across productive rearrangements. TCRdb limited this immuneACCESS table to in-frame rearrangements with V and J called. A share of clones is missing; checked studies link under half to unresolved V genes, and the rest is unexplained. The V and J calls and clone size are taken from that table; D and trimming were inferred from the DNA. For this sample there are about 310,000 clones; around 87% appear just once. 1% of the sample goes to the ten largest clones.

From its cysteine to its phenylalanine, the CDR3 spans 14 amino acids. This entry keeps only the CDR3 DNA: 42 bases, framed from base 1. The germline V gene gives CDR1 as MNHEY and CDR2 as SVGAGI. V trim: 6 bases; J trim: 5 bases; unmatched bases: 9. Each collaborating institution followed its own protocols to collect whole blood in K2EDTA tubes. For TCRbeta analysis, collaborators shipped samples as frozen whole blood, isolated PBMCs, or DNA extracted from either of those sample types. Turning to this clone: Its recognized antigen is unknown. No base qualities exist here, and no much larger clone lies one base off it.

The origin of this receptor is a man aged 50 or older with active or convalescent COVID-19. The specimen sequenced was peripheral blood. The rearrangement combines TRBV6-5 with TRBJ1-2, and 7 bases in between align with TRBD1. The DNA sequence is TGTGCCAGCAGAACAGAGGGGGCTGGGTATGGCTACACCTTC. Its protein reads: CASRTEGAGYGYTF.